This T cell receptor (beta chain) was sequenced in a study of memory CD4+ T cells and cytomegalovirus serostatus. Here immunoSEQ multiplex PCR was the method, and the copy in TCRdb shows in-frame clones only, minus some. The sample includes about 61,000 clones, 82% of them seen just once. Single viable CD3+CD4+CD8-CD45RO+ cells were sorted as the memory CD4+ T cells. From germline, CDR1 is SEHNR and CDR2 FQNEAQ (reference sequence). Trimming stripped 3 bases from V and 0 bases from J, with 21 bases between. This CDR3 is 19 amino acids long. The rearrangement uses TRBV7-9 and TRBJ2-4; perhaps TRBD2 as D (5 bases). The material sequenced was memory CD4+ T cells from blood. The clonotype was recovered from an adult in good health and CMV-seronegative. In DNA, the CDR3 is TGTGCCAGCAGCTTGGGCCGGCTCGCGACGGGATCAGCCAAAAACATTCAGTACTTC. Its translation is CASSLGRLATGSAKNIQYF.